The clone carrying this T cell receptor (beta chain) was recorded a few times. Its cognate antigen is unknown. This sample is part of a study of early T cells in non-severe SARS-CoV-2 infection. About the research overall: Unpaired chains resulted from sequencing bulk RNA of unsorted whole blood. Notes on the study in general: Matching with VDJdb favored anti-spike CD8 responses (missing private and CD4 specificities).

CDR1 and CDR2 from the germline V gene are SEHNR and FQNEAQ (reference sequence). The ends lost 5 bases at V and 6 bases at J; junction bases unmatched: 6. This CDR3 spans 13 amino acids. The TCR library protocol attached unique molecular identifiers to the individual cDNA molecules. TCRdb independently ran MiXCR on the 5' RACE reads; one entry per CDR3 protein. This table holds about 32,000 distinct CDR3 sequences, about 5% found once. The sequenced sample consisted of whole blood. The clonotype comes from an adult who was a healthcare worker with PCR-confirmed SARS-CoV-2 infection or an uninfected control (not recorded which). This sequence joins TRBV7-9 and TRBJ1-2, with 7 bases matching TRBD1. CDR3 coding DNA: TGTGCCAGCAGCACACATACAGGGGATGGCTACACCTTC. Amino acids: CASSTHTGDGYTF. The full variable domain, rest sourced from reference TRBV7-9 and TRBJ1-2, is DTGVSQNPRHKITKRGQNVTFRCDPISEHNRLYWYRQTLGQGPEFLTYFQNEAQLEKSRLLSDRFSAERPKGSFSTLEIQRTEQGDSAMYLCASSTHTGDGYTFGSGTRLTVV.